The 20 T cell receptor beta chains in this list originate from one sample, sequenced in a study of blood T cell repertoires in COVID-19. Only in-frame clones appear in the TCRdb table, and some are missing; sequencing was by immunoSEQ multiplex PCR. The sample comprises approximately 330,000 clones, approximately 90% of which are singletons, and 9.5% to 10% rests with the top ten. The sample was peripheral blood. These receptor sequences come from a man aged 30 to 45 with COVID-19, enrolled during active disease.

The gene calls are TRBV6-6 and TRBJ1-2; possibly TRBD1 for D (6 bases). Germline lookup yields CDR1 MNHNY and CDR2 SVGAGI (reference sequence). V was clipped by 7 bases and J by 8 bases, with 20 bases between them. This CDR3 has 14 residues. CDR3 loop: CASKTGRGVGGYTF. The CDR3 DNA sequence: TGTGCCAGCAAGACAGGCCGAGGGGTTGGAGGCTACACCTTC.

V gene TRBV5-5 combines with J gene TRBJ2-3; D is perhaps TRBD1 (5 bases). The CDR3 is made up of 12 amino acids. V lost 2 bases to trimming and J lost 6 bases, with 7 bases between them. Germline V gene sequence: CDR1 SGHKS, CDR2 YYEKEE (reference sequence). DNA for the CDR3: TGTGCCAGCAGCTTAGACAGCGATACGCAGTATTTT. As protein: CASSLDSDTQYF.

The chain is built from TRBV25-1 and TRBJ2-5; TRBD1 might be the D (5 bases). This CDR3 has 15 amino acids. V dropped 3 bases and J dropped 2 bases, with 13 bases sitting between them. Germline CDR1 MGHDK, CDR2 SYGVNS. CDR3 amino acids: CASSDIGQGQETQYF. Here the CDR3 DNA reads TGTGCCAGCAGTGACATTGGGCAGGGACAAGAGACCCAGTACTTC.

A note on this clone: The same CDR3 is also encoded by other DNA sequences in this sample. The chain combines TRBV5-1 with TRBJ1-1, with no clear D. The CDR3 is 13 amino acids. CDR1 and CDR2 from the germline V gene are SGHRS and YFSETQ. V was pared by 0 bases and J by 4 bases, with 7 bases between. This chain's CDR3 is CASSLATGTEAFF. The CDR3 region has the DNA TGCGCCAGCAGCTTGGCGACGGGCACTGAAGCTTTCTTT.

This clone occurred once. J is TRBJ2-3 and V is TRBV27, with TRBD1 matching 9 bases. CDR3 length: 17 residues. With 0 bases clipped from V and 5 bases from J, the junction kept 9 bases outside the gene matches. Germline-derived CDR1 and CDR2 are MNHEY and SMNVEV (reference sequence). CDR3 in amino acids: CASSLSLDRGGVDTQYF. For the CDR3, the DNA is TGTGCCAGCAGTTTATCTTTGGACAGGGGAGGGGTAGATACGCAGTATTTT.

The chain uses TRBV2 and TRBJ1-5, with 9 bases lining up with TRBD1. The germline V gene has CDR1 SNHLY and CDR2 FYNNEI. The junction had 3 bases not matched to a gene; V was cut back by 8 bases and J by 4 bases. CDR3 length: 13 amino acids. The DNA for the CDR3 is TGTGCCAGCCTCGGACAGGGGAATCAGCCCCAGCATTTT. Translating it yields CASLGQGNQPQHF.

V gene TRBV6-2 or TRBV6-3 combines with J gene TRBJ2-2; 10 positions match TRBD2. The V segment lost 0 bases and the J segment 5 bases; nucleotides outside the gene matches: 3. The CDR3 extends over 16 amino acids. Germline V CDR1 and CDR2: MNHEY, SVGEGT. Written as DNA, the CDR3 is TGTGCCAGCAGTTACTCGAAACTAGCGGGGACCGGGGAGCTGTTTTTT. Its translation: CASSYSKLAGTGELFF.

The rearrangement links TRBV25-1 to TRBJ2-2; 10 bases line up with TRBD2. The CDR3 length is 15 residues. The V and J ends lost 6 bases and 7 bases, in that order; junction bases with no gene match: 8. Germline V gene lookup returns CDR1 MGHDK and CDR2 SYGVNS. CDR3 loop: CASSRASGRIGELFF. In DNA form, the CDR3 reads TGTGCCAGCAGCCGGGCTAGCGGGAGAATCGGGGAGCTGTTTTTT.

The chain is built from TRBV6-2 or TRBV6-3 and TRBJ2-7; 9 bases map to TRBD2. This CDR3 contains 15 residues. Germline lookup yields CDR1 MNHEY and CDR2 SVGEGT. V lost 6 bases and J lost 5; bases outside the gene matches: 11. CDR3 nucleotides: TGTGCCAGCAGCCTACCAGCTAGCGGGAATAACGAGCAGTACTTC. Translation gives CASSLPASGNNEQYF.

The rearrangement joins TRBV5-6 to TRBJ1-5; 9 positions agree with TRBD1. CDR1 is SGHDT and CDR2 is YYEEEE in the germline V gene. The CDR3 extends over 15 amino acids. The ends lost 3 bases at V and 7 bases at J; junction bases unmatched: 8. The CDR3 DNA sequence: TGTGCCAGCAGCTCTCGGGGACAGGGAAGACAGCCCCAGCATTTT. The encoded protein is CASSSRGQGRQPQHF.

This clone has a single count. The chain is built from TRBV4-3 and TRBJ2-3, with 7 bases fitting TRBD2. CDR1 LGHNA and CDR2 YSLEER come from the germline V gene. After removal of 0 bases from V and 7 bases from J, the junction contained 10 bases not matched to a gene. This CDR3 is built from 16 residues. CDR3 nucleotide sequence: TGCGCCAGCAGCCAAGATATTGGAGCTAGCGGACATACGCAGTATTTT. This sequence encodes CASSQDIGASGHTQYF.

The chain links TRBV10-3 to TRBJ1-5, with no clear D. Germline V gene data show CDR1 as ENHRY and CDR2 as SYGVKD. V lost 8 bases and J 1 base, leaving 12 bases between the germline ends. The CDR3 consists of 14 residues. CDR3 in DNA: TGTGCCATCGCCGCAAGAGAAAGCAATCAGCCCCAGCATTTT. It is translated as CAIAARESNQPQHF.

This clone was found once. CDR3 in amino acids: CSVERGSGNNEQFF. Here the CDR3 DNA reads TGCAGCGTTGAAAGGGGTAGCGGGAACAATGAGCAGTTCTTC. The gene calls are TRBV29-1 and TRBJ2-1; TRBD2 matches 8 bases. The V and J ends lost 2 bases and 5 bases, in that order; junction bases with no gene match: 5. The CDR3 spans 14 residues. Per germline, CDR1 SQVTM and CDR2 ANQGSEA.

This clone was counted once. DNA for the CDR3: TGTGCCAGTAGTATTGAGGCGGCAGCTTACGGCTACACCTTC. The encoded protein is CASSIEAAAYGYTF. This chain joins TRBV19 and TRBJ1-2; no firm D call. From germline, CDR1 is LNHDA and CDR2 SQIVND (reference sequence). V shed 3 bases and J shed 8 bases, with 16 bases lying between them. The CDR3 consists of 14 residues.

The gene calls are TRBV3-1 (or the pseudogene TRBV3-2) and TRBJ1-2, with D perhaps matching TRBD1 (5 bases). Germline lookup yields CDR1 LGHDT and CDR2 YNNKEL (reference sequence). V was shortened by 1 base and J by 4 bases, with 16 bases between the two germline ends. CDR3 length: 16 amino acids. The CDR3 is CASSQGDSRILYGYTF. DNA of the CDR3: TGTGCCAGCAGCCAAGGTGACAGCCGGATTCTCTATGGCTACACCTTC.

The chain links TRBV3-1 (or the pseudogene TRBV3-2) to TRBJ1-1; 7 nucleotides agree with TRBD1. V was pared by 5 bases and J by 3 bases, with 15 bases of the junction left unmatched. This CDR3 is built from 17 residues. CDR1 is LGHDT, CDR2 YNNKEL, per germline (reference sequence). This CDR3 reads CASSSLPGVRGHTEAFF. The CDR3 DNA reads TGTGCCAGCAGCTCCCTTCCCGGGGTAAGGGGGCACACTGAAGCTTTCTTT.

The chain couples TRBV2 to TRBJ2-1; 8 nucleotides align to TRBD1. Germline V gene sequence: CDR1 SNHLY, CDR2 FYNNEI. The CDR3 consists of 13 residues. J lost 3 bases, V lost 6 bases, and 1 base had no gene match. In DNA form, the CDR3 reads TGTGCCAGCAGCGACAGGGGCTACAATGAGCAGTTCTTC. It translates to CASSDRGYNEQFF.

CDR3 in amino acids: CASSYSTTKGERGYTF. The CDR3 DNA reads as TGTGCCAGCAGTTACTCGACCACGAAGGGAGAGCGAGGCTACACCTTC. The chain recombines TRBV6-2 or TRBV6-3 with TRBJ1-2; no clear D gene. Trimming took 0 bases from V and 8 from J, leaving 19 bases between them. Germline V gives CDR1 MNHEY, CDR2 SVGEGT. The CDR3 totals 16 residues.

In nucleotides, the CDR3 is TGTGCCAGCAGTTTGGGACTAGGAGAGACCCAGTACTTC. Amino acids: CASSLGLGETQYF. The chain carries TRBV12-3 or TRBV12-4 and TRBJ2-5, with 8 bases identical to TRBD2. The CDR3 consists of 13 residues. The trim removed 3 bases at V and 4 bases at J, leaving 1 base unmatched.

The genes are TRBV19 and TRBJ2-1; D gene uncertain. The V gene's germline CDR1 is LNHDA and CDR2 SQIVND (reference sequence). V lost 1 base to trimming and J lost 11 bases, with 6 bases between them. This CDR3 region has 11 residues. The chain's CDR3 is CASSIGRKQFF. The CDR3 DNA follows: TGTGCCAGTAGTATAGGCAGGAAGCAGTTCTTC.